The TCR beta chain under discussion was sequenced for a study of regulatory T cells in long-lasting Graves disease. Study-wide findings and caveats: Compared with new cases, persistent Graves' patients showed reduced TCR diversity. Tissue studied was limited to peripheral blood, excluding thyroid tissue. Under persistent disease, TRBV28, TRBJ1-2 and TRBJ2-5 were used preferentially.

As to time point: persistent/refractory GD, antithyroid drugs over 5 years with positive TRAb. With RNA extracted from PBMCs as input, the TCR library was made. This clonotype was recorded many times. The antigen remains undetermined. Arm-PCR of CDR3 regions with iRepertoire HTBI primers generated TCR beta libraries. A single record per CDR3 protein comes from TCRdb applying MiXCR to the multiplex PCR reads. The table has around 400,000 distinct CDR3 sequences, roughly a fifth seen once; the top ten hold 14%. This CDR3 contains 14 residues. Germline CDR1 and CDR2: DFQATT and SNEGSKA (reference sequence). The V and J ends lost 4 bases and 2 bases, in that order; junction bases with no gene match: 7.

This rearrangement joins TRBV20-1 to TRBJ2-7; 8 positions agree with TRBD2. The specimen was peripheral blood mononuclear cells (PBMCs), collected when the disease was refractory, from a patient treated with antithyroid drugs. This clonotype originated in a female donor with Graves disease. The CDR3 protein is CSANSGTSAYEQYF. CDR3 coding DNA: TGCAGTGCTAATAGCGGGACCTCAGCCTACGAGCAGTACTTC.